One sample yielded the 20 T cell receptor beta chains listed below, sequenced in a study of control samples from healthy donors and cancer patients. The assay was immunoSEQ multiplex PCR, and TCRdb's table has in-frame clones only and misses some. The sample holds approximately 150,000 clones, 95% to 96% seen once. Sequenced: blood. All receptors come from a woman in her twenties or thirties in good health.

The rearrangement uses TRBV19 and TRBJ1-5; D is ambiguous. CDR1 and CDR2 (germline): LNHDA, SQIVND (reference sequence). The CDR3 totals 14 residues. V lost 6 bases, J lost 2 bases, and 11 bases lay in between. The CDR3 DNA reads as TGTGCCAGTAGCCCGGTAGACCGCAATCAGCCCCAGCATTTT. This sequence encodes CASSPVDRNQPQHF.

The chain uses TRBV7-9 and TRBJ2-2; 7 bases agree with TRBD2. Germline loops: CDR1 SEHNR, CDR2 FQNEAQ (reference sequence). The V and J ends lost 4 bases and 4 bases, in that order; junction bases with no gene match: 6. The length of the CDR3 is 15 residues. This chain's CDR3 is CASSSLLAPTGELFF. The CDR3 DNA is TGTGCCAGCAGCTCTTTACTAGCGCCCACCGGGGAGCTGTTTTTT.

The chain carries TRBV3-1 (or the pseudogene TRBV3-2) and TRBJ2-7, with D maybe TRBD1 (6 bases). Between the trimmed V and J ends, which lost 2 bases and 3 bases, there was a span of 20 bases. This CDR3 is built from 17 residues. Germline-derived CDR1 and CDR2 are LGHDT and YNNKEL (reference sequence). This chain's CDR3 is CASSQNPQGRTVYEQYF. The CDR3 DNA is TGTGCCAGCAGCCAAAATCCTCAGGGGAGAACGGTCTACGAGCAGTACTTC.

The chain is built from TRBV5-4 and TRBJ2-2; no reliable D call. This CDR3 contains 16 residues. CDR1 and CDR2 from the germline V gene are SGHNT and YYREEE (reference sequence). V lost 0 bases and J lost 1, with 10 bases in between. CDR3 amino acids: CASSLATRRNTGELFF. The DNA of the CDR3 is TGTGCCAGCAGCTTGGCGACTCGAAGGAACACCGGGGAGCTGTTTTTT.

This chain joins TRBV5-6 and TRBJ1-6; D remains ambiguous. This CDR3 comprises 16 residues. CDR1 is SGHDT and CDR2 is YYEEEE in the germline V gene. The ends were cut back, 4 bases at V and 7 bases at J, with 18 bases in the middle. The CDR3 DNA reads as TGTGCCAGCAGCCCGATGCGGGTAATGGGGAATTCACCCCTCCACTTT. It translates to CASSPMRVMGNSPLHF.

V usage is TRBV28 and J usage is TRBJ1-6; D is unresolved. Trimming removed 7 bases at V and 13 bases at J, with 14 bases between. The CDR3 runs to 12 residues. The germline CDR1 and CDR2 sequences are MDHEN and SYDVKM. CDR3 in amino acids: CASNQPVRPLHF. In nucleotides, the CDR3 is TGTGCCAGCAACCAGCCCGTGCGGCCCCTCCACTTT.

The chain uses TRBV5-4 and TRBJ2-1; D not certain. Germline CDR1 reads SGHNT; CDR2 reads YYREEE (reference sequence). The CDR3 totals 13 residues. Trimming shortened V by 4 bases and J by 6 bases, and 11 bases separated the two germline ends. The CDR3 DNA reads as TGTGCCAGCAGCCGGCCCCCCGGCAATGAGCAGTTCTTC. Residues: CASSRPPGNEQFF.

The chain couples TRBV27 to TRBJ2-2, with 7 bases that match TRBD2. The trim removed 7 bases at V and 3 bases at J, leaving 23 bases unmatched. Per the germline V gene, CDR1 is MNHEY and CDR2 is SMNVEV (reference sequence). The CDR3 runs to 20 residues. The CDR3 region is CASKLLASGTVLGDTGELFF. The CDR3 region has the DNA TGTGCCAGCAAATTACTGGCTAGCGGAACCGTCTTGGGGGACACCGGGGAGCTGTTTTTT.

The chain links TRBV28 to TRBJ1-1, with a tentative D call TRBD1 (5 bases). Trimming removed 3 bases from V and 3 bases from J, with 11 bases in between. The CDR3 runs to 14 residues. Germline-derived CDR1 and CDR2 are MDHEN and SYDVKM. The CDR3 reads CASSFARADTEAFF. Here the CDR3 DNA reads TGTGCCAGCAGTTTCGCCAGGGCGGACACTGAAGCTTTCTTT.

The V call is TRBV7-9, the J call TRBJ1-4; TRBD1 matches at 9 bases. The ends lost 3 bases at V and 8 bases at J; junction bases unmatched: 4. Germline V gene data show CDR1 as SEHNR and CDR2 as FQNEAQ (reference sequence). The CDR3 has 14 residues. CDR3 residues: CASSLGQGREKLFF. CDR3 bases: TGTGCCAGCAGCTTGGGACAGGGTCGGGAAAAACTGTTTTTT.

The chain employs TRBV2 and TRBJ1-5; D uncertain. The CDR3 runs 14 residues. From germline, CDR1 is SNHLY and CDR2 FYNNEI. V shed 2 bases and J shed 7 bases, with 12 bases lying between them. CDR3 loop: CASSESILRQPQHF. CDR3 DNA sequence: TGTGCCAGCAGTGAAAGTATCCTTCGGCAGCCCCAGCATTTT.

The CDR3 DNA follows: TGTGCCAGCAGCCCCGGACAGATCTCTGGAAACACCATATATTTT. Translated: CASSPGQISGNTIYF. J is TRBJ1-3 and V is TRBV3-1 (or the pseudogene TRBV3-2), with a possible D match to TRBD1 (6 bases). The germline gives CDR1 LGHDT, CDR2 YNNKEL (reference sequence). This CDR3 comprises 15 residues. Trimming removed 4 bases at V and 0 bases at J, with 10 bases between.

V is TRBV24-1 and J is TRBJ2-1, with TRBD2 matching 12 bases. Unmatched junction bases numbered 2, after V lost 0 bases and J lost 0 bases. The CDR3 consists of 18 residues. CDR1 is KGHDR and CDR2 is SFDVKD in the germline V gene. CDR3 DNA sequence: TGTGCCACCAGTGATTTGCCGACTAGCGGGGGCTCCTACAATGAGCAGTTCTTC. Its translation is CATSDLPTSGGSYNEQFF.

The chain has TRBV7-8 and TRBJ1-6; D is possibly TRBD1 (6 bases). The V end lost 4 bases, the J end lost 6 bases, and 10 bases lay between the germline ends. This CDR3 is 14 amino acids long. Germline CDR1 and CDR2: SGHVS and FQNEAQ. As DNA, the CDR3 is TGTGCCAGCAGCTCCGGACAGCCTAATTCACCCCTCCACTTT. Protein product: CASSSGQPNSPLHF.

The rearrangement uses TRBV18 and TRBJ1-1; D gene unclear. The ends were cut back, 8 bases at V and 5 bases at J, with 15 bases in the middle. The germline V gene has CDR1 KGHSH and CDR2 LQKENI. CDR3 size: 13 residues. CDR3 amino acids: CASLLTPQTEAFF. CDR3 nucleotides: TGTGCCAGCCTTCTCACCCCCCAGACTGAAGCTTTCTTT.

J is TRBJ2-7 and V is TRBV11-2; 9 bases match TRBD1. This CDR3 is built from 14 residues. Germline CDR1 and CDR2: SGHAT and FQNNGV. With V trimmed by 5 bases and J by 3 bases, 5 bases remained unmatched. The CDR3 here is CASSRQGGFYEQYF. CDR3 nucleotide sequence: TGTGCCAGCAGCCGACAGGGGGGTTTCTACGAGCAGTACTTC.

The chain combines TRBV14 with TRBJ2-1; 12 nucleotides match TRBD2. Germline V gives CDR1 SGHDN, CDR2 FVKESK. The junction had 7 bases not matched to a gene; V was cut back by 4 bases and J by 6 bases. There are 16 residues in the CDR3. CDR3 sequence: CASSPPLAGGPNEQFF. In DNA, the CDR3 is TGTGCCAGCAGCCCGCCACTAGCGGGAGGACCCAATGAGCAGTTCTTC.

CDR3 sequence (DNA): TGTGCCAGCTCACCGGGCGGGGGTGACCTTTATGGCTACACCTTC. Translated, it gives CASSPGGGDLYGYTF. The chain joins TRBV18 to TRBJ1-2; perhaps TRBD1 as D (5 bases). The germline V gene encodes CDR1 KGHSH and CDR2 LQKENI. The CDR3 length is 15 residues. The V and J ends lost 3 bases and 5 bases respectively, with 16 bases between them.

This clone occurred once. The CDR3 DNA sequence: TGTGCCAGCAGCGCCACCGGGGCGGGGGGATACAATGAGCAGTTCTTC. It yields the protein CASSATGAGGYNEQFF. V usage is TRBV9 and J usage is TRBJ2-1, with TRBD2 matching 8 bases. Germline CDR1 SGDLS, CDR2 YYNGEE. Trimming removed 3 bases from V and 4 bases from J; junction bases left unmatched: 9. The CDR3 runs to 16 residues.

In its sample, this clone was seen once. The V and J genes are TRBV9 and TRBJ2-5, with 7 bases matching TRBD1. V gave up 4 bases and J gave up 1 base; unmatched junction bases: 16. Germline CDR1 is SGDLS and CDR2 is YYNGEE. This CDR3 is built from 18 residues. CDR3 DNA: TGTGCCAGCAGCTTTCGACAGGGTGATCACGATAGCCAAGAGACCCAGTACTTC. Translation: CASSFRQGDHDSQETQYF.